This T cell receptor beta chain emerged from a study of response to subunit inactivated influenza vaccine. Points from the study as a whole: The authors proposed limited new T cell recruitment per seasonal influenza vaccination.

Germline assignment: CDR1 PRHDT and CDR2 FYEKMQ (reference sequence). V shed 0 bases and J 14 bases; nucleotides not matched to a gene: 6. This CDR3 contains 14 residues. TCRdb re-analysed the RT-PCR reads in MiXCR, keeping a single row per CDR3 protein. This sample has hundreds of thousands of distinct CDR3 sequences, with 15% to 19% found just once. In the case of this clonotype: Antigen unknown.

This clonotype was obtained from a man in his fifties who received an inactivated influenza vaccine. This chain uses TRBV13 with TRBJ1-6, with 8 bases identical to TRBD1. The source was PBMCs from blood, collected roughly 12 days after vaccination. The CDR3 reads CASSLGQGARALHF. For the CDR3, the DNA is TGTGCCAGCAGCTTAGGCCAGGGGGCGCGGGCCCTCCACTTT.